Presented here are 22 T cell receptor beta chains from one specimen sequenced in a study of T-cell memory formation after mild COVID-19. Via MiXCR, TCRdb re-called the 5' RACE reads, giving one row per CDR3 protein. The sample consists of hundreds of thousands of distinct CDR3 sequences, roughly 15% of them appearing once. The sample consisted of PBMCs or a T cell subset sorted from them (not recorded which). These receptors originate from a man younger than 35 who had mild COVID-19 (a few samples of this study predate the infection). Cell type and time point are not known.

This clonotype was observed a few times. This chain connects TRBV7-3 to TRBJ2-3; a weak D match, TRBD1 (6 bases). V lost 10 bases to trimming and J lost 2 bases, with 13 bases between them. Germline V gene lookup returns CDR1 SGHTA and CDR2 FQGTGA. This CDR3 region has 13 residues. The CDR3 sequence is CANLTGYTDTQYF. The CDR3 DNA reads TGTGCCAACCTGACAGGCTACACAGATACGCAGTATTTT.

This clonotype has at least ten counts. The chain links TRBV4-3 to TRBJ2-3; D is undetermined. Per the germline V gene, CDR1 is LGHNA and CDR2 is YSLEER. The V gene lost 0 bases and the J gene lost 4 bases, with 8 bases spanning the gap. The CDR3 loop spans 14 amino acids. CDR3 nucleotides: TGCGCCAGCAGCCAAGATAGGCTCGCAGATACGCAGTATTTT. The encoded protein is CASSQDRLADTQYF.

This clonotype was seen a handful of times. CDR3 residues: CASSPQDEETQYF. The CDR3 region has the DNA TGTGCCAGCAGCCCACAGGACGAGGAGACCCAGTACTTC. The chain uses TRBV7-2 and TRBJ2-5, with a possible D match to TRBD1 (5 bases). The CDR3 has 13 residues. Germline V gives CDR1 SGHTA, CDR2 FQGNSA. Trimming left V 5 bases short and J 5 bases short, with 12 bases between. Using reference TRBV7-2 and TRBJ2-5 for the parts outside the CDR3, the full variable domain is GAGVSQSPSNKVTEKGKDVELRCDPISGHTALYWYRQSLGQGLEFLIYFQGNSAPDKSGLPSDRFSAERTGGSVSTLTIQRTQQEDSAVYLCASSPQDEETQYFGPGTRLLVL.

This clonotype has more than one count but fewer than ten. This chain joins TRBV27 and TRBJ1-2; D remains ambiguous. Trimming left V 8 bases short and J 4 bases short, with 14 bases between. This CDR3 has 13 amino acids. Germline CDR1 and CDR2: MNHEY and SMNVEV (reference sequence). Here the CDR3 DNA reads TGTGCCAGCTCGAATAAGGGTCGCTATGGCTACACCTTC. It encodes CASSNKGRYGYTF.

The gene calls are TRBV5-1 and TRBJ2-7; D may be TRBD1 (5 bases). CDR3 length equals 11 residues. CDR1 is SGHRS, CDR2 YFSETQ, per germline. V was shortened by 4 bases and J by 5 bases, with 7 bases between the two germline ends. This chain's CDR3 is CASSLQDEQYF. The CDR3 region has the DNA TGCGCCAGCAGCCTACAGGACGAGCAGTACTTC.

The table lists this clonotype with a few counts. The chain carries TRBV5-1 and TRBJ2-5; tentative D call: TRBD1 (6 bases). Germline V CDR1 and CDR2: SGHRS, YFSETQ. V was pared by 2 bases and J by 4 bases, with 12 bases between. The CDR3 covers 14 residues. This CDR3 reads CASSFQGWGETQYF. The CDR3 DNA is TGCGCCAGCAGCTTCCAGGGGTGGGGAGAGACCCAGTACTTC. The whole variable domain, remainder taken from reference TRBV5-1 and TRBJ2-5, is KAGVTQTPRYLIKTRGQQVTLSCSPISGHRSVSWYQQTPGQGLQFLFEYFSETQRNKGNFPGRFSGRQFSNSRSEMNVSTLELGDSALYLCASSFQGWGETQYFGPGTRLLVL.

This clonotype has just a few counts. V usage is TRBV20-1 and J usage is TRBJ2-5; maybe TRBD2 (6 bases). Germline-derived CDR1 and CDR2 are DFQATT and SNEGSKA (reference sequence). The V gene lost 5 bases and the J gene lost 5 bases, with 12 bases spanning the gap. The CDR3 spans 12 residues. CDR3 in DNA: TGCAGTGCTCAAGGGACTTCGGAGACCCAGTACTTC. The encoded protein is CSAQGTSETQYF.

This chain uses TRBV20-1 with TRBJ2-1, with unresolved D. The CDR3 totals 14 residues. The germline gives CDR1 DFQATT, CDR2 SNEGSKA (reference sequence). The V and J ends lost 3 bases and 0 bases respectively, with 9 bases between them. As DNA, the CDR3 is TGCAGTGCTAGCGTATCTAGCTCCTACAATGAGCAGTTCTTC. Amino acid sequence: CSASVSSSYNEQFF.

The CDR3 sequence is CASSQFRDAQPQHF. As DNA, the CDR3 is TGCGCCAGCAGCCAATTCAGGGACGCTCAGCCCCAGCATTTT. J is TRBJ1-5 and V is TRBV4-3; D possibly corresponds to TRBD1 (5 bases). CDR3 length equals 14 residues. V lost 2 bases, J lost 6 bases, and 11 bases lay in between. Germline V gives CDR1 LGHNA, CDR2 YSLEER.

The rearrangement uses TRBV7-2 and TRBJ1-2; 7 bases line up with TRBD1. CDR3 length equals 14 residues. In germline, CDR1 is SGHTA, CDR2 FQGNSA. Trimming removed 5 bases from V and 4 bases from J; junction bases left unmatched: 7. CDR3 coding DNA: TGTGCCAGCAGCAACCGGGACAGAGCCTATGGCTACACCTTC. This codes for CASSNRDRAYGYTF.

CDR3 DNA sequence: TGCAGCGCTCCGGAACATTATGGCTACACCTTC. As protein: CSAPEHYGYTF. The rearrangement joins TRBV29-1 to TRBJ1-2, with no clear D. Trimming left V 7 bases short and J 5 bases short, with 11 bases between. This CDR3 region has 11 residues. Looked up from germline, CDR1 is SQVTM and CDR2 is ANQGSEA.

This clonotype was seen only a few times. The rearrangement joins TRBV20-1 to TRBJ1-1; weak D call: TRBD1 (5 bases). This CDR3 is built from 13 residues. Germline V lookup: CDR1 DFQATT, CDR2 SNEGSKA (reference sequence). The CDR3 spells CRTLGLTNTEAFF. The DNA for the CDR3 is TGCAGAACACTGGGACTTACGAACACTGAAGCTTTCTTT.

The chain joins TRBV5-5 to TRBJ2-3; possible D gene TRBD1, 6 bases. V was trimmed by 1 base and J by 0 bases, leaving 21 bases between them. Germline V CDR1 and CDR2: SGHKS, YYEKEE (reference sequence). CDR3 size: 19 residues. The CDR3 region is CASSLYGAGAGSSTDTQYF. CDR3 nucleotides: TGTGCCAGCAGCTTGTACGGGGCAGGGGCCGGGTCTAGCACAGATACGCAGTATTTT.

The rearrangement uses TRBV5-1 and TRBJ1-1, with D uncertain. The CDR3 has 13 amino acids. V lost 4 bases, J lost 1 base, and 8 bases lay in between. Germline V gives CDR1 SGHRS, CDR2 YFSETQ. CDR3 loop: CASSPVQNTEAFF. In DNA, the CDR3 is TGCGCCAGCAGCCCAGTTCAGAACACTGAAGCTTTCTTT.

There are a few counts of this clonotype. This chain connects TRBV20-1 to TRBJ2-1; 12 nucleotides align to TRBD2. Germline V gene sequence: CDR1 DFQATT, CDR2 SNEGSKA (reference sequence). After removal of 6 bases from V and 4 bases from J, the junction contained 22 bases not matched to a gene. This CDR3 region has 20 residues. The CDR3, as DNA: TGCAGTGCGCCCGGGACTTCTAGCGGGGGGGGCGCGCTGGGATACAATGAGCAGTTCTTC. Encoded protein: CSAPGTSSGGGALGYNEQFF.

This clonotype was seen at least ten times. The chain couples TRBV7-9 to TRBJ2-7, with D perhaps being TRBD1 or TRBD2 (6 bases each). This CDR3 has 15 residues. Trimming removed 2 bases from V and 4 bases from J, with 15 bases in between. Germline assignment: CDR1 SEHNR and CDR2 FQNEAQ (reference sequence). CDR3 in amino acids: CASSLPGGRSYEQYF. For the CDR3, the DNA is TGTGCCAGCAGCTTACCCGGGGGCAGGTCGTACGAGCAGTACTTC.

The chain combines TRBV12-3 or TRBV12-4 with TRBJ2-7; TRBD1 aligns across 8 bases. CDR3 size: 15 residues. Unmatched junction bases numbered 9, after V lost 5 bases and J lost 3 bases. CDR3 region: CASSTGTGNDYEQYV. The CDR3 nucleotides read TGTGCCAGCAGTACCGGGACAGGAAACGACTACGAGCAGTACGTC.

Ten or more counts support this clonotype. This chain uses TRBV12-3 or TRBV12-4 with TRBJ2-1, with D unresolved. This CDR3 region has 13 residues. The V end was cut by 4 bases, the J end by 6 bases, with 10 bases between. The CDR3 DNA reads TGTGCCAGCAGTTATAGTACTTTCAATGAGCAGTTCTTC. Translated: CASSYSTFNEQFF.

V is TRBV4-3 and J is TRBJ2-1, with 8 bases that match TRBD1. The CDR3 is made up of 16 amino acids. From germline, CDR1 is LGHNA and CDR2 YSLEER. J lost 4 bases, V lost 1 base, and 6 bases had no gene match. The CDR3 protein is CASSQVWGQEYNEQFF. The CDR3 DNA sequence: TGCGCCAGCAGCCAAGTTTGGGGACAGGAGTACAATGAGCAGTTCTTC.

J is TRBJ2-1 and V is TRBV20-1, with TRBD2 matching 9 bases. The ends lost 5 bases at V and 0 bases at J; junction bases unmatched: 5. CDR1 is DFQATT, CDR2 SNEGSKA, per germline (reference sequence). There are 15 residues in the CDR3. The CDR3 protein is CSALSGGSSYNEQFF. In DNA form, the CDR3 reads TGCAGTGCTCTAAGCGGGGGGAGCTCCTACAATGAGCAGTTCTTC.

This chain connects TRBV12-3 or TRBV12-4 to TRBJ2-3; 7 nucleotides match TRBD2. V lost 6 bases and J lost 6; bases outside the gene matches: 6. The CDR3 loop spans 13 amino acids. The CDR3 DNA follows: TGTGCCAGCAGCACTGTGGGGGGGGATACGCAGTATTTT. This translates into CASSTVGGDTQYF.

This sequence joins TRBV5-1 and TRBJ2-7; a possible D gene is TRBD1 (6 bases). This CDR3 spans 14 amino acids. Per germline, CDR1 SGHRS and CDR2 YFSETQ. V shed 0 bases and J shed 5 bases, with 12 bases lying between them. CDR3 bases: TGCGCCAGCAGCTTGGTTGACAGGAGTGACGAGCAGTACGTC. Protein product: CASSLVDRSDEQYV.